Presented here are 27 T cell receptor beta chains from one specimen sequenced in a study of OX40 agonist ivuxolimab in advanced cancers. Using immunoSEQ multiplex PCR, the repertoire was profiled, and TCRdb retains in-frame clones only, with some absent. The profile shows under 100,000 clones, about nine tenths of them singletons. The sample in question was CD4+ or CD8+ T cells sorted from blood, obtained in a trial of the OX40 agonist ivuxolimab. These receptors were collected from an adult with an advanced solid tumor such as melanoma, head and neck, liver or kidney cancer.

This chain joins TRBV2 and TRBJ2-5; D is uncertain. Germline CDR1 is SNHLY and CDR2 is FYNNEI. Deletions cut 6 bases from V and 5 bases from J, with 19 bases between. This CDR3 is 15 amino acids long. This CDR3 reads CASSLTSLIGETQYF. The CDR3 DNA is TGTGCCAGCAGCCTCACCTCCCTGATAGGGGAGACCCAGTACTTC.

The V call is TRBV11-2, the J call TRBJ2-6; the D is unclear. This CDR3 has 19 amino acids. Trimming removed 6 bases at V and 4 bases at J, with 25 bases between. Germline V CDR1 and CDR2: SGHAT, FQNNGV. This CDR3 is CASSSRRGLGLGGANVLTF. In DNA form, the CDR3 reads TGTGCCAGCAGTTCAAGACGCGGTTTGGGGTTGGGCGGGGCCAACGTCCTGACTTTC.

The CDR3 DNA is TGTGCCAGCAGTGGGGGGCCCAACTATGGCTACACCTTC. It encodes CASSGGPNYGYTF. The J gene is TRBJ1-2, the V gene TRBV2; possibly TRBD1 for D (6 bases). The length of the CDR3 is 13 residues. The V end lost 4 bases, the J end lost 2 bases, and 8 bases lay between the germline ends. Per germline, CDR1 SNHLY and CDR2 FYNNEI. The full variable domain, with the rest looked up from reference TRBV2 and TRBJ1-2, is EPEVTQTPSHQVTQMGQEVILRCVPISNHLYFYWYRQILGQKVEFLVSFYNNEISEKSEIFDDQFSVERPDGSNFTLKIRSTKLEDSAMYFCASSGGPNYGYTFGSGTRLTVV.

V gene TRBV29-1 combines with J gene TRBJ1-1; the match to TRBD1 covers 10 bases. Germline trimming cut 8 bases from V and 6 bases from J; bases unmatched to any gene: 12. Germline CDR1 and CDR2: SQVTM and ANQGSEA. The CDR3 is 14 amino acids. CDR3 coding DNA: TGCAGCTCCGGGACAGGGGCGGTGGGGTCTGAAGCTTTCTTT. Protein: CSSGTGAVGSEAFF.

V is TRBV5-6 and J is TRBJ2-5; TRBD1 is a possible D gene (6 bases). CDR3 length: 14 amino acids. Germline CDR1 is SGHDT and CDR2 is YYEEEE. V was clipped by 4 bases and J by 7 bases, with 17 bases between them. CDR3 residues: CASSLTGDPGTQYF. The CDR3 nucleotides are TGTGCCAGCAGCCTGACAGGCGATCCGGGGACCCAGTACTTC.

This clone was recorded once. The chain is built from TRBV5-3 and TRBJ1-5, with a possible D match to TRBD1 (6 bases). TRBV5-3 is an open reading frame, and its role is uncertain. This CDR3 comprises 17 residues. V was shortened by 5 bases and J by 10 bases, with 28 bases between the two germline ends. The CDR3 sequence: CARRPFAPTQGLEPQHF. The CDR3 coding sequence is TGTGCCAGAAGACCCTTCGCACCTACACAGGGTCTCGAACCCCAGCATTTT.

The rearrangement links TRBV6-4 to TRBJ2-7, with 7 bases fitting TRBD1. This CDR3 has 14 residues. Germline CDR1 and CDR2: MRHNA and SNTAGT. The junction had 7 bases not matched to a gene; V was cut back by 6 bases and J by 2 bases. The CDR3 region has the DNA TGTGCCAGCAGGGGGACAGAGAGTCCCTACGAGCAGTACTTC. The encoded protein is CASRGTESPYEQYF.

J is TRBJ2-3 and V is TRBV6-6; 8 bases match TRBD1. With V trimmed by 5 bases and J by 0 bases, 7 bases remained unmatched. The CDR3 is 16 residues long. Germline assignment: CDR1 MNHNY and CDR2 SVGAGI (reference sequence). This CDR3 is CASSRDRGRSTDTQYF. The DNA for the CDR3 is TGTGCCAGCAGTCGAGACAGGGGCCGGAGCACAGATACGCAGTATTTT.

This chain connects TRBV2 to TRBJ2-5; TRBD1 or TRBD2 may be the D gene (5 bases each). Germline CDR1 is SNHLY and CDR2 is FYNNEI. This CDR3 has 13 residues. Deletions cut 7 bases from V and 1 base from J, with 10 bases between. CDR3 sequence reads: CASNPGRQETQYF. In DNA form, the CDR3 reads TGTGCCAGCAACCCGGGGCGCCAAGAGACCCAGTACTTC.

This chain connects TRBV6-4 to TRBJ2-5; D ambiguous. The CDR3 is 13 amino acids. V was cut by 0 bases and J by 5 bases, with 7 bases left in between. Germline-derived CDR1 and CDR2 are MRHNA and SNTAGT. The CDR3 loop is CASSDSMGETQYF. CDR3 nucleotides: TGTGCCAGCAGTGACTCGATGGGGGAGACCCAGTACTTC.

The chain is built from TRBV6-5 and TRBJ1-2; no reliable D call. Germline V CDR1 and CDR2: MNHEY, SVGAGI. Trimming removed 6 bases from V and 10 bases from J, with 21 bases in between. There are 14 residues in the CDR3. CDR3 sequence: CASSQRRSGSSYTF. CDR3 in DNA: TGTGCCAGCAGCCAGCGGCGGTCCGGGTCATCCTACACCTTC.

The chain uses TRBV28 and TRBJ2-4; D remains ambiguous. The CDR3 runs 14 residues. Germline values: CDR1 MDHEN, CDR2 SYDVKM. V was pared by 2 bases and J by 5 bases, with 10 bases between. The DNA of the CDR3 is TGTGCCAGCAGTTTAATCGGGTCCCAAAACATTCAGTACTTC. Protein: CASSLIGSQNIQYF.

J is TRBJ1-3 and V is TRBV5-4; D uncertain. The CDR3 has 15 residues. The germline V gene encodes CDR1 SGHNT and CDR2 YYREEE (reference sequence). With 0 bases removed from V and 2 bases from J, the gap between germline ends came to 9 bases. The CDR3 DNA reads as TGTGCCAGCAGCTTGGGACAATCGCCTGGAAACACCATATATTTT. Amino acids: CASSLGQSPGNTIYF.

The V call is TRBV19, the J call TRBJ2-3, with TRBD2 matching over 10 bases. The germline V gene has CDR1 LNHDA and CDR2 SQIVND (reference sequence). The CDR3 contains 16 residues. With 6 bases clipped from V and 6 bases from J, the junction kept 12 bases outside the gene matches. CDR3 nucleotide sequence: TGTGCCAGTAGCACTACCTCTAGCGGGAGATCTGATACGCAGTATTTT. Translating gives CASSTTSSGRSDTQYF.

The chain is built from TRBV2 and TRBJ2-5; weak D call: TRBD1 (6 bases). This CDR3 has 14 residues. Trimming cost V 0 bases and J 8 bases, with 13 bases left between them. Germline assignment: CDR1 SNHLY and CDR2 FYNNEI. The CDR3 bases are TGTGCCAGCAGTGAAGCCTTTTCACAGGGAACCCAGTACTTC. As protein: CASSEAFSQGTQYF.

The chain employs TRBV6-1 and TRBJ2-2, with D possibly being TRBD2 (5 bases). The CDR3 runs to 15 residues. Germline lookup yields CDR1 MNHNS and CDR2 SASEGT. V shed 7 bases and J shed 5 bases, with 17 bases lying between them. The CDR3 sequence is CASTEAGSWTGELFF. For the CDR3, the DNA is TGTGCCAGCACTGAGGCTGGGAGTTGGACCGGGGAGCTGTTTTTT.

The chain is built from TRBV27 and TRBJ2-3; tentative D call: TRBD2 (6 bases). The germline V gene has CDR1 MNHEY and CDR2 SMNVEV (reference sequence). This CDR3 is 15 amino acids long. The V end was cut by 5 bases, the J end by 1 base, with 13 bases between. CDR3 sequence reads: CASSPTSFGTDTQYF. The CDR3 DNA is TGTGCCAGCAGTCCTACTAGCTTTGGCACAGATACGCAGTATTTT.

The chain has TRBV6-5 and TRBJ2-5; D may be TRBD2 (6 bases). The V and J ends lost 4 bases and 7 bases respectively, with 13 bases between them. The CDR3 consists of 13 residues. Per germline, CDR1 MNHEY and CDR2 SVGAGI. CDR3 DNA: TGTGCCAGCAGTTTGGAGGGAGAGGCGACCCAGTACTTC. As protein: CASSLEGEATQYF.

This rearrangement joins TRBV14 to TRBJ1-1, with D possibly TRBD1 on 6 matching bases. Germline CDR1 SGHDN, CDR2 FVKESK. CDR3 length: 16 residues. V shed 2 bases and J shed 5 bases, with 18 bases lying between them. Written as DNA, the CDR3 is TGTGCCAGCAGCCAACCCCTAGGAGGGGGATTGACTGAAGCTTTCTTT. Encoded protein: CASSQPLGGGLTEAFF.

The chain couples TRBV21-1 to TRBJ1-2; the table names TRBD1, a call not compared with the DNA. TRBV21-1 is annotated as a pseudogene. The CDR3 consists of 12 residues. CDR3 sequence reads: CASGTGGYGYTF. In DNA, the CDR3 is TGTGCCAGTGGGACAGGAGGGTATGGCTACACCTTC.

The J gene is TRBJ1-2, the V gene TRBV5-4; D may be TRBD1 (5 bases). Germline lookup yields CDR1 SGHNT and CDR2 YYREEE (reference sequence). The germline V and J ends were trimmed by 3 bases and 2 bases, with 14 bases remaining between them. The CDR3 totals 15 residues. CDR3 nucleotides: TGTGCCAGCAGCTCCCCCATCGGGGGGAACTATGGCTACACCTTC. This gives the protein CASSSPIGGNYGYTF.

This clone was observed a handful of times. This chain uses TRBV30 with TRBJ1-1; a weak D match, TRBD1 (6 bases). The CDR3 is 12 residues long. Per the germline V gene, CDR1 is GTSNPN and CDR2 is SVGIG (reference sequence). Trimming pared 2 bases from V and 4 bases from J, leaving 8 bases between. The DNA for the CDR3 is TGTGCCTGGAGTAGGGGGGTCACTGAAGCTTTCTTT. Amino acid sequence: CAWSRGVTEAFF.

The genes are TRBV10-1 and TRBJ2-5; TRBD2 aligns across 8 bases. The germline V gene has CDR1 WNHNN and CDR2 SYGVQD (reference sequence). The CDR3 is 16 amino acids. Trimming removed 2 bases from V and 7 bases from J; junction bases left unmatched: 12. DNA of the CDR3: TGCGCCAGCAGTGAGAACGGGGGGGGCCGATTTTGGACCCAGTACTTC. It codes for CASSENGGGRFWTQYF.

This clone was recorded once. The V call is TRBV5-1, the J call TRBJ2-7; D not resolved. The germline CDR1 and CDR2 sequences are SGHRS and YFSETQ. This CDR3 is 14 amino acids long. Trimming left V 0 bases short and J 1 base short, with 8 bases between. CDR3 sequence reads: CASSLEADSYEQYF. CDR3 nucleotide sequence: TGCGCCAGCAGCTTGGAGGCTGATTCCTACGAGCAGTACTTC.

This chain links TRBV19 with TRBJ2-4; 9 bases align to TRBD2. V lost 5 bases and J lost 2; bases outside the gene matches: 7. CDR1 and CDR2 from the germline V gene are LNHDA and SQIVND (reference sequence). The CDR3 is made up of 16 amino acids. The CDR3, as DNA: TGTGCCAGTAGTGATAGCGGGAGCGGGACCAAAAACATTCAGTACTTC. Residues: CASSDSGSGTKNIQYF.

This chain uses TRBV7-8 with TRBJ2-7, with 8 bases fitting TRBD2. V dropped 7 bases and J dropped 2; count of bases not matched to a gene: 7. The CDR3 covers 14 residues. Germline V gene data show CDR1 as SGHVS and CDR2 as FQNEAQ. CDR3 loop: CASKTSAQAYEQYF. The CDR3 DNA reads TGTGCCAGCAAGACTAGCGCCCAGGCCTACGAGCAGTACTTC.

V gene TRBV9 combines with J gene TRBJ2-5; 8 bases line up with TRBD1. Trimming took 3 bases from V and 1 from J; bases not matched to a gene: 14. CDR1 and CDR2 (germline): SGDLS, YYNGEE. The CDR3 is 18 amino acids. CDR3 sequence: CASSARQPGQAIQETQYF. In DNA form, the CDR3 reads TGTGCCAGCAGCGCCCGTCAACCGGGACAGGCAATCCAAGAGACCCAGTACTTC.